The present T cell receptor beta chain was sequenced within a study of blood T cell repertoires in COVID-19. Study overall: Sites in the United States, Italy and Spain provided acute and convalescent COVID-19 samples.

Assay used: immunoSEQ multiplex PCR; TCRdb lists only in-frame clones, some missing. The sample holds 40,000 to 50,000 clones; roughly nine tenths are singletons and the top ten take 7% to 9.5%. V gave up 4 bases and J gave up 5 bases; unmatched junction bases: 12. CDR1 and CDR2 from the germline V gene are MNHNS and SASEGT. The CDR3 spans 17 residues. The sample was peripheral blood. The receptor's source is a man younger than 45 with active or convalescent COVID-19. The chain combines TRBV6-1 with TRBJ2-2, with 8 bases matching TRBD2. In DNA form, the CDR3 reads TGTGCCAGCAGTGGGAAGTCGACTAGCGCAATGACCGGGGAGCTGTTTTTT. Translating it yields CASSGKSTSAMTGELFF.